The 25 T cell receptor beta chains given below trace back to one sample, sequenced in a study of vaccination effects on CD4 cells after COVID-19. Their antigen targets remain unknown. Sequencing followed a ViraFEST assay step that expanded antigen-specific CD4+ T cells with viral peptide pools. When around 9 days of culture had elapsed, CD4+ T cells were isolated. This person's SARS-CoV-2 infection, confirmed by PCR, occurred between March and December 2020. Every participant took two doses of the BNT162b2 or mRNA-1273 vaccine. Sequencing used immunoSEQ multiplex PCR; TCRdb keeps in-frame clones, though not all of them. The sample has over 15,000 clones; about 70% are singletons. Sequenced material: CD4+ T cells from PBMCs cultured with SARS-CoV-2 spike peptides, taken after COVID-19 vaccination. The source is a human donor who had a prior SARS-CoV-2 infection.

CDR3 bases: TGTGCCAGCAGTTACTCCGGCAGATTTTCTGGAAACACCATATATTTT. Protein: CASSYSGRFSGNTIYF. The J gene is TRBJ1-3, the V gene TRBV6-5; D remains ambiguous. Trimming took 0 bases from V and 1 from J, leaving 10 bases between them. Germline V gene data show CDR1 as MNHEY and CDR2 as SVGAGI. This CDR3 is built from 16 residues.

The chain couples TRBV19 to TRBJ1-1; tentative D call: TRBD1 (6 bases). Germline V lookup: CDR1 LNHDA, CDR2 SQIVND (reference sequence). CDR3 length: 15 residues. The ends were cut back, 4 bases at V and 5 bases at J, with 17 bases in the middle. The CDR3 coding sequence is TGTGCCAGTAGTACCCCACAGGGCAGGGAAACTGAAGCTTTCTTT. This codes for CASSTPQGRETEAFF.

The rearrangement links TRBV30 to TRBJ1-2; D unclear. The CDR3 extends over 12 amino acids. Germline V gene data show CDR1 as GTSNPN and CDR2 as SVGIG (reference sequence). The V and J ends lost 1 base and 2 bases respectively, with 5 bases between them. CDR3: CAWSGGNYGYTF. CDR3 sequence (DNA): TGTGCCTGGAGTGGGGGAAACTATGGCTACACCTTC.

The chain combines TRBV19 with TRBJ2-7; tentatively, D is TRBD2 (5 bases). The CDR3 is 14 amino acids. The germline V gene encodes CDR1 LNHDA and CDR2 SQIVND (reference sequence). The V and J ends lost 3 bases and 5 bases respectively, with 14 bases between them. The CDR3 protein is CASSMARTRNEQYF. CDR3 nucleotide sequence: TGTGCCAGTAGTATGGCCCGAACTAGGAACGAGCAGTACTTC.

V usage is TRBV18 and J usage is TRBJ2-1; the match to TRBD2 covers 7 bases. The length of the CDR3 is 16 residues. J lost 4 bases, V lost 8 bases, and 14 bases had no gene match. CDR1 KGHSH and CDR2 LQKENI come from the germline V gene. CDR3 DNA: TGTGCCAGCAGAACGCGTACGGGGGGATTTTACAATGAGCAGTTCTTC. Translation: CASRTRTGGFYNEQFF. Using reference TRBV18 and TRBJ2-1 for the parts outside the CDR3, the full variable domain is NAGVMQNPRHLVRRRGQEARLRCSPMKGHSHVYWYRQLPEEGLKFMVYLQKENIIDESGMPKERFSAEFPKEGPSILRIQQVVRGDSAAYFCASRTRTGGFYNEQFFGPGTRLTVL.

The chain joins TRBV7-3 to TRBJ2-1; D not certain. CDR3 size: 13 residues. From germline, CDR1 is SGHTA and CDR2 FQGTGA. V was cut by 2 bases and J by 8 bases, with 10 bases left in between. CDR3 loop: CASSLLLRHEQFF. The CDR3 DNA reads TGTGCCAGCAGCTTATTACTCCGCCATGAGCAGTTCTTC.

The V and J genes are TRBV18 and TRBJ2-7, with D uncertain. The CDR3 runs to 14 residues. CDR1 KGHSH and CDR2 LQKENI come from the germline V gene. The V end lost 6 bases, the J end lost 1 base, and 13 bases lay between the germline ends. This CDR3 is CASSPLGASYEQYF. The CDR3 DNA follows: TGTGCCAGCTCTCCTCTAGGCGCTTCCTACGAGCAGTACTTC.

The chain couples TRBV6-5 to TRBJ2-1; perhaps TRBD2 as D (5 bases). Germline assignment: CDR1 MNHEY and CDR2 SVGAGI. Trimming took 6 bases from V and 7 from J, leaving 16 bases between them. The CDR3 sequence is 14 residues long. In DNA form, the CDR3 reads TGTGCCAGCAGGAGGAGCGGCTTACCGAATGAGCAGTTCTTC. Protein sequence: CASRRSGLPNEQFF.

The genes are TRBV4-1 and TRBJ2-1; 16 nucleotides agree with TRBD2. Germline CDR1 and CDR2: MGHRA and YSYEKL. V shed 4 bases and J 4 bases; nucleotides not matched to a gene: 10. CDR3 length equals 19 residues. The CDR3 loop is CASSPIGTSGRAKYNEQFF. The CDR3 DNA sequence: TGCGCCAGCAGCCCTATCGGGACTAGCGGGAGGGCCAAATACAATGAGCAGTTCTTC.

CDR3 protein: CASSVGGSSDTQYF. The CDR3 DNA is TGTGCCAGCAGCGTAGGTGGGAGCTCAGATACGCAGTATTTT. The chain recombines TRBV9 with TRBJ2-3; possibly TRBD2 for D (5 bases). CDR1 is SGDLS and CDR2 is YYNGEE in the germline V gene. The CDR3 covers 14 residues. V was trimmed by 0 bases and J by 4 bases, leaving 9 bases between them. Using reference TRBV9 and TRBJ2-3 for the parts outside the CDR3, the full variable domain is DSGVTQTPKHLITATGQRVTLRCSPRSGDLSVYWYQQSLDQGLQFLIQYYNGEERAKGNILERFSAQQFPDLHSELNLSSLELGDSALYFCASSVGGSSDTQYFGPGTRLTVL.

In DNA form, the CDR3 reads TGTGCCAGCAGCTTACGGACACCGGTGGGTGGAAACACCATATATTTT. It codes for CASSLRTPVGGNTIYF. This chain joins TRBV7-9 and TRBJ1-3, with a possible D match to TRBD1 (5 bases). The V gene lost 2 bases and the J gene lost 3 bases, with 14 bases spanning the gap. This CDR3 spans 16 amino acids. Per germline, CDR1 SEHNR and CDR2 FQNEAQ (reference sequence).

This clone was detected a few times. This rearrangement joins TRBV4-3 to TRBJ2-1, with D possibly TRBD2 on 5 matching bases. The CDR3 spans 15 residues. V was shortened by 1 base and J by 0 bases, with 7 bases between the two germline ends. Germline V CDR1 and CDR2: LGHNA, YSLEER. CDR3 DNA sequence: TGCGCCAGCAGCCAAGGCACTAGCTCCTACAATGAGCAGTTCTTC. Translated: CASSQGTSSYNEQFF.

CDR3 residues: CSVEGQGPNQPQHF. For the CDR3, the DNA is TGCAGCGTTGAAGGACAGGGGCCGAATCAGCCCCAGCATTTT. The gene calls are TRBV29-1 and TRBJ1-5, with TRBD1 matching over 8 bases. This CDR3 has 14 amino acids. V shed 1 base and J 4 bases; nucleotides not matched to a gene: 3. CDR1 is SQVTM and CDR2 is ANQGSEA in the germline V gene.

The chain recombines TRBV4-2 with TRBJ2-5; the match to TRBD2 covers 10 bases. Germline lookup yields CDR1 LGHNA and CDR2 YNFKEQ. V lost 4 bases, J lost 7 bases, and 24 bases stayed unmatched. The CDR3 is 20 residues long. The CDR3 loop reads CASSRNLHETSGKLQGTQYF. The CDR3 bases are TGTGCCAGCAGCCGAAACCTCCACGAAACTAGCGGGAAACTGCAGGGGACCCAGTACTTC.

This clone was recorded once. The chain combines TRBV2 with TRBJ2-1; TRBD2 agrees at 13 bases. Germline CDR1 reads SNHLY; CDR2 reads FYNNEI. The CDR3 covers 17 residues. V gave up 5 bases and J gave up 4 bases; unmatched junction bases: 8. In DNA form, the CDR3 reads TGTGCCAGCAGTTATAGTGGACTAGCGGGGGTGTACAATGAGCAGTTCTTC. This gives the protein CASSYSGLAGVYNEQFF. The variable domain in full, completed from reference TRBV2 and TRBJ2-1, reads EPEVTQTPSHQVTQMGQEVILRCVPISNHLYFYWYRQILGQKVEFLVSFYNNEISEKSEIFDDQFSVERPDGSNFTLKIRSTKLEDSAMYFCASSYSGLAGVYNEQFFGPGTRLTVL.

The chain carries TRBV11-2 and TRBJ1-3; D may be TRBD1 (6 bases). This CDR3 has 14 amino acids. Trimming stripped 4 bases from V and 9 bases from J, with 16 bases between. CDR1 and CDR2 from the germline V gene are SGHAT and FQNNGV. The CDR3 nucleotides read TGTGCCAGCAGCTCCTCCTCCGGGGGGCCCACCATATATTTT. Residues: CASSSSSGGPTIYF.

V is TRBV9 and J is TRBJ1-5; 7 bases match TRBD1. V lost 4 bases, J lost 7 bases, and 11 bases stayed unmatched. The CDR3 has 15 residues. Germline CDR1 SGDLS, CDR2 YYNGEE. DNA of the CDR3: TGTGCCAGCAGCCCCCCATCAGGGGGTGGGCAGCCCCAGCATTTT. Its protein is CASSPPSGGGQPQHF. Full variable domain (remainder filled in from reference TRBV9 and TRBJ1-5): DSGVTQTPKHLITATGQRVTLRCSPRSGDLSVYWYQQSLDQGLQFLIQYYNGEERAKGNILERFSAQQFPDLHSELNLSSLELGDSALYFCASSPPSGGGQPQHFGDGTRLSIL.

The chain carries TRBV20-1 and TRBJ2-7; 7 bases align to TRBD1. V lost 3 bases and J lost 2; bases outside the gene matches: 4. CDR1 and CDR2 from the germline V gene are DFQATT and SNEGSKA (reference sequence). The CDR3 runs to 13 residues. CDR3 region: CSASYRGPYEQYF. DNA for the CDR3: TGCAGTGCTAGTTACAGGGGACCCTACGAGCAGTACTTC.

The V and J genes are TRBV4-2 and TRBJ2-3; TRBD2 matches at 12 bases. This CDR3 is 16 amino acids long. Germline loops: CDR1 LGHNA, CDR2 YNFKEQ. The V and J ends lost 3 bases and 6 bases, in that order; junction bases with no gene match: 7. The CDR3 reads CASSQASGGGSDTQYF. The CDR3 DNA is TGTGCCAGCAGCCAGGCTAGCGGGGGGGGGTCCGATACGCAGTATTTT.

The chain recombines TRBV5-8 with TRBJ2-3; 7 positions match TRBD2. The V segment lost 0 bases and the J segment 2 bases; nucleotides outside the gene matches: 6. The CDR3 is made up of 16 amino acids. The germline V gene has CDR1 SGHTS and CDR2 YDEGEE. The CDR3 is CASSLGTSFSTDTQYF. The CDR3 DNA is TGTGCCAGCAGCTTGGGGACTAGTTTTTCCACAGATACGCAGTATTTT.

DNA of the CDR3: TGTGCCAGCATTCCCCTCGACGGGAACACTGAAGCTTTCTTT. Amino acid sequence: CASIPLDGNTEAFF. The chain employs TRBV21-1 and TRBJ1-1. TRBV21-1 is assigned pseudogene status. This CDR3 region has 14 residues.

The chain carries TRBV5-1 and TRBJ2-1, with TRBD2 matching 15 bases. V lost 0 bases and J lost 5; bases outside the gene matches: 3. The CDR3 spans 17 residues. CDR1 and CDR2 from the germline V gene are SGHRS and YFSETQ. The CDR3 reads CASSLVRTSGGDNEQFF. CDR3 DNA sequence: TGCGCCAGCAGCTTGGTGAGGACTAGCGGGGGGGACAATGAGCAGTTCTTC.

The V and J genes are TRBV5-1 and TRBJ2-3; D may be TRBD2 (6 bases). With 4 bases removed from V and 0 bases from J, the gap between germline ends came to 15 bases. The V gene's germline CDR1 is SGHRS and CDR2 YFSETQ. The CDR3 length is 16 residues. In DNA form, the CDR3 reads TGCGCCAGCAGCGCCTTCGGGGGAACTAGCACAGATACGCAGTATTTT. Residues: CASSAFGGTSTDTQYF.

The chain uses TRBV19 and TRBJ2-1, with D unresolved. V was clipped by 6 bases and J by 2 bases, with 8 bases between them. The CDR3 extends over 13 amino acids. Looked up from germline, CDR1 is LNHDA and CDR2 is SQIVND (reference sequence). The CDR3 loop reads CASSQNTYNEQFF. In nucleotides, the CDR3 is TGTGCCAGTAGCCAAAATACCTACAATGAGCAGTTCTTC. Supplemented by reference TRBV19 and TRBJ2-1, the full variable domain reads DGGITQSPKYLFRKEGQNVTLSCEQNLNHDAMYWYRQDPGQGLRLIYYSQIVNDFQKGDIAEGYSVSREKKESFPLTVTSAQKNPTAFYLCASSQNTYNEQFFGPGTRLTVL.

V is TRBV2 and J is TRBJ1-4; 7 bases are a match to TRBD1. Trimming removed 1 base from V and 12 bases from J; junction bases left unmatched: 2. CDR1 is SNHLY and CDR2 is FYNNEI in the germline V gene. The CDR3 sequence is 12 residues long. The CDR3 DNA follows: TGTGCCAGCAGTGAAGACAGGGGTGAACTGTTTTTT. Residues: CASSEDRGELFF.